This passage covers 24 T cell receptor beta chains from one sample sequenced in a study of blood T cells in healthy people across ages. The second PCR ran roughly 7 to 12 cycles with a sample-barcoded 5' primer and J-beta primers. In TCRdb, the 5' RACE reads were re-called with MiXCR into one record per CDR3 protein. The sample contains about 1.5 million distinct CDR3 sequences, less than 45% of which appear only once. Sequences were obtained from blood. Every receptor here comes from a woman aged 18 to 35 in good health.

The CDR3 loop is CASSYSRLAGVGKPYEQYF. CDR3 in DNA: TGTGCCAGCAGTTACTCGAGACTAGCGGGAGTGGGGAAGCCCTACGAGCAGTACTTC. The genes are TRBV6-5 and TRBJ2-7, with 12 positions matching TRBD2. The CDR3 has 19 residues. Germline lookup yields CDR1 MNHEY and CDR2 SVGAGI. With 0 bases clipped from V and 2 bases from J, the junction kept 11 bases outside the gene matches.

The chain links TRBV4-3 to TRBJ2-4; TRBD2 aligns across 12 bases. The J call may not be correct, given that the DNA end is closer to TRBJ2-7. This CDR3 has 17 residues. CDR1 is LGHNA and CDR2 is YSLEER in the germline V gene. CDR3 coding DNA: TGCGCCAGCAGCCAGCGACTAGCGGGAGTATTCGCCTACGAGCAGTACTTC. Residues: CASSQRLAGVFAYEQYF.

For this clonotype: A junction end diverges from the germline sequence, so it may reflect a read error. The chain uses TRBV27 and TRBJ2-3, with D perhaps given as TRBD1 or TRBD2 (5 bases each). The germline V gene has CDR1 MNHEY and CDR2 SMNVEV (reference sequence). There are 14 residues in the CDR3. The CDR3 region has the DNA TGTGCCAGCAGTTTTGGGACCCTCACAGATGCGCAGTATTTT. Translated, it gives CASSFGTLTDAQYF.

Written as DNA, the CDR3 is TGTGCCAGCAGCCAAGATAGTTCCAAGCGGGGGGCGTCAGATACGCAGTATTTT. Protein product: CASSQDSSKRGASDTQYF. The chain is built from TRBV3-1 and TRBJ2-3; the match to TRBD2 covers 9 bases. From germline, CDR1 is LGHDT and CDR2 YNNKEL (reference sequence). The trim removed 0 bases at V and 4 bases at J, leaving 11 bases unmatched. The CDR3 covers 18 residues.

The chain carries TRBV4-3 and TRBJ2-1, with D perhaps matching TRBD2 (5 bases). The germline CDR1 and CDR2 sequences are LGHNA and YSLEER. CDR3 length: 15 residues. Trimming shortened V by 0 bases and J by 6 bases, and 12 bases separated the two germline ends. CDR3 DNA sequence: TGCGCCAGCAGCCAAGATTGGTCTAGCCGCAATGAGCAGTTCTTC. Encoded protein: CASSQDWSSRNEQFF.

V gene TRBV7-8 combines with J gene TRBJ1-1; unclear D gene. The CDR3 has 15 residues. CDR1 SGHVS and CDR2 FQNEAQ come from the germline V gene. Trimming took 4 bases from V and 0 from J, leaving 12 bases between them. The CDR3 nucleotides are TGTGCCAGCAGCTCCCGTTCTGGCATGAACACTGAAGCTTTCTTT. Amino acid sequence: CASSSRSGMNTEAFF.

This chain connects TRBV10-3 to TRBJ1-2; no reliable D call. The germline gives CDR1 ENHRY, CDR2 SYGVKD. Trimming shortened V by 7 bases and J by 2 bases, and 17 bases separated the two germline ends. CDR3 size: 15 residues. CDR3 sequence: CAITPAREGNYGYTF. The CDR3 nucleotides are TGTGCCATCACCCCAGCACGGGAGGGAAACTATGGCTACACCTTC.

CDR3 nucleotides: TGTGCCAGCAGCCTCCTGGATGATGAAAAACTGTTTTTT. Amino acid sequence: CASSLLDDEKLFF. V is TRBV13 and J is TRBJ1-4; no clear D gene. Germline V gene sequence: CDR1 PRHDT, CDR2 FYEKMQ (reference sequence). The CDR3 runs to 13 residues. The V gene lost 5 bases and the J gene lost 6 bases, with 10 bases spanning the gap.

The chain uses TRBV12-3 or TRBV12-4 and TRBJ2-1; a weak D match, TRBD1 (6 bases). This CDR3 spans 14 amino acids. Trimming left V 6 bases short and J 10 bases short, with 19 bases between. This CDR3 is CASSTGWYLDEQFF. CDR3 coding DNA: TGTGCCAGCAGCACAGGGTGGTATCTTGACGAGCAGTTCTTC.

This clonotype was detected only a few times. The V gene is TRBV9, the J gene TRBJ1-2, with D tentatively TRBD1 (6 bases). CDR1 and CDR2 (germline): SGDLS, YYNGEE. Trimming shortened V by 3 bases and J by 0 bases, and 15 bases separated the two germline ends. This CDR3 spans 16 amino acids. CDR3 amino acids: CASSDPHGQSNYGYTF. The CDR3 DNA reads as TGTGCCAGCAGCGATCCCCATGGACAGTCTAACTATGGCTACACCTTC.

V is TRBV16 and J is TRBJ1-2; unclear D gene. Germline CDR1 and CDR2: KGHSY and FQNENV. V gave up 2 bases and J gave up 3 bases, with 7 bases separating them. This CDR3 is 13 amino acids long. Here the CDR3 DNA reads TGTGCCAGCAGCCAAAACAGCGACTATGGCTACACCTTC. Translation gives CASSQNSDYGYTF.

The V gene is TRBV30, the J gene TRBJ1-5; D uncertain. Trimming left V 0 bases short and J 10 bases short, with 16 bases between. The CDR3 loop spans 14 amino acids. The germline CDR1 and CDR2 sequences are GTSNPN and SVGIG (reference sequence). DNA of the CDR3: TGTGCCTGGAGTGTAAAAGGAGACATGGGCCCCCAGCATTTT. Its protein product is CAWSVKGDMGPQHF.

This clonotype has more than one count but fewer than ten. The chain has TRBV18 and TRBJ1-4, with a tentative D call TRBD1 (5 bases). Germline CDR1 and CDR2: KGHSH and LQKENI. Trimming cost V 6 bases and J 0 bases, with 11 bases left between them. CDR3 length: 15 residues. The CDR3 spells CASSPGRTTNEKLFF. The CDR3 DNA reads TGTGCCAGCTCGCCGGGACGCACAACTAATGAAAAACTGTTTTTT.

The chain combines TRBV4-1 with TRBJ1-5; D is uncertain. Deletions cut 4 bases from V and 6 bases from J, with 13 bases between. Per germline, CDR1 MGHRA and CDR2 YSYEKL. The CDR3 consists of 14 residues. The CDR3 spells CASSPSERAQPQHF. In DNA form, the CDR3 reads TGCGCCAGCAGCCCCTCAGAGAGAGCTCAGCCCCAGCATTTT.

J is TRBJ1-1 and V is TRBV20-1; 12 bases map to TRBD1. Germline V gene lookup returns CDR1 DFQATT and CDR2 SNEGSKA (reference sequence). CDR3 length equals 15 residues. In nucleotides, the CDR3 is TGCAGCCTCAGACCGGGACAGGGGGCGAGGGCTGAAGCTTTCTTT. The encoded protein is CSLRPGQGARAEAFF.

V usage is TRBV28 and J usage is TRBJ1-1; 7 nucleotides agree with TRBD1. CDR3 length equals 15 residues. V lost 6 bases, J lost 1 base, and 8 bases stayed unmatched. CDR1 and CDR2 (germline): MDHEN, SYDVKM. DNA for the CDR3: TGTGCCAGCAGCCAGACAGGGCGGGGGAACACTGAAGCTTTCTTT. It encodes CASSQTGRGNTEAFF. Based on the CDR3 plus reference TRBV28 and TRBJ1-1, the full variable domain is DVKVTQSSRYLVKRTGEKVFLECVQDMDHENMFWYRQDPGLGLRLIYFSYDVKMKEKGDIPEGYSVSREKKERFSLILESASTNQTSMYLCASSQTGRGNTEAFFGQGTRLTVV.

J is TRBJ2-7 and V is TRBV9; D is perhaps TRBD1 or TRBD2 (5 bases each). The CDR3 is 16 amino acids. Trimming pared 4 bases from V and 0 bases from J, leaving 17 bases between. Germline CDR1 is SGDLS and CDR2 is YYNGEE. The CDR3: CASSPIGGLSSYEQYF. CDR3 in DNA: TGTGCCAGCAGCCCTATTGGGGGTTTAAGCTCCTACGAGCAGTACTTC.

This chain joins TRBV6-6 and TRBJ2-7; unclear D gene. The CDR3 is made up of 12 amino acids. Per the germline V gene, CDR1 is MNHNY and CDR2 is SVGAGI (reference sequence). The V end was cut by 8 bases, the J end by 2 bases, with 10 bases between. The CDR3 sequence: CASQTYPYEQYF. The CDR3 nucleotides are TGTGCCAGCCAGACCTACCCCTACGAGCAGTACTTC.

The chain is built from TRBV27 and TRBJ2-7; D gene ambiguous. This CDR3 region has 15 residues. Between the trimmed V and J ends, which lost 4 bases and 2 bases, there was a span of 15 bases. Germline V gives CDR1 MNHEY, CDR2 SMNVEV (reference sequence). The CDR3 DNA reads as TGTGCCAGCAGTTATCAAGGCAGGACCACCTACGAGCAGTACTTC. It yields the protein CASSYQGRTTYEQYF.

V is TRBV6-1 and J is TRBJ2-1; 15 bases match TRBD2. Per the germline V gene, CDR1 is MNHNS and CDR2 is SASEGT. Losses at the gene ends were 7 bases for V and 6 bases for J; bases not matched to a gene: 10. The CDR3 is 17 amino acids. The CDR3 here is CASTPGTSGGIFNEQFF. For the CDR3, the DNA is TGTGCCAGCACCCCCGGGACTAGCGGGGGGATTTTCAATGAGCAGTTCTTC.

This chain connects TRBV7-6 to TRBJ2-3; 9 nucleotides line up with TRBD2. This CDR3 contains 16 residues. The germline gives CDR1 SGHVS, CDR2 FNYEAQ. V shed 1 base, J shed 2 bases, and the junction held 4 bases outside the gene matches. CDR3 bases: TGTGCCAGCAGCTTAGGGACTAGCGTACTCACAGATACGCAGTATTTT. It encodes CASSLGTSVLTDTQYF.

This clonotype came up a few times. The gene calls are TRBV3-1 and TRBJ1-1, with D perhaps TRBD1 (6 bases). V was cut by 4 bases and J by 4 bases, with 13 bases left in between. This CDR3 spans 14 amino acids. Germline CDR1 reads LGHDT; CDR2 reads YNNKEL (reference sequence). The CDR3 loop reads CASSPVGGGTEAFF. The CDR3 nucleotides are TGTGCCAGCAGCCCCGTCGGAGGGGGCACTGAAGCTTTCTTT.

The chain links TRBV7-8 to TRBJ2-5, with D maybe TRBD2 (6 bases). Trimming cost V 3 bases and J 2 bases, with 13 bases left between them. CDR3 length: 15 amino acids. Germline loops: CDR1 SGHVS, CDR2 FQNEAQ. CDR3 DNA: TGTGCCAGCAGCTTTGGGACTCCGCAACAAGAGACCCAGTACTTC. This gives the protein CASSFGTPQQETQYF.

This clonotype came up a few times. The CDR3 protein is CASSITHHNEQYF. The DNA for the CDR3 is TGTGCCAGCAGCATCACACATCACAATGAGCAGTACTTC. V is TRBV9 and J is TRBJ2-7, with D uncertain. Germline values: CDR1 SGDLS, CDR2 YYNGEE. Deletions cut 4 bases from V and 7 bases from J, with 15 bases between. The CDR3 has 13 amino acids.